The text below deals with one T cell receptor beta chain. The entry originates in a study of blood T cell repertoires in COVID-19. Study as a whole: Acute and convalescent COVID-19 samples came from the United States, Italy and Spain. The cDNA or gDNA used as material had been derived from T cells, B-cell-depleted T cells, or PBMCs.

In the authors' methods: The assay estimated nucleated cells by amplifying reference gene primers. Clones were read by immunoSEQ multiplex PCR, and TCRdb kept only the in-frame ones, dropping some. V, J and clone size reflect that table, while D and trimming were determined from the DNA. This table has 130,000 to 150,000 clones, around nine tenths appearing once. The length of the CDR3 is 13 residues. Germline V CDR1 and CDR2: KGHSH, LQKENI. Trimming removed 2 bases from V and 5 bases from J, with 7 bases in between. The sequenced material came from peripheral blood. This sequence originates from a woman aged 50 to 60 with active or convalescent COVID-19. This sequence joins TRBV18 and TRBJ1-5; D unresolved. The CDR3 DNA reads TGTGCCAGCTCACCAGCCCCGGATCAGCCCCAGCATTTT. As protein: CASSPAPDQPQHF.